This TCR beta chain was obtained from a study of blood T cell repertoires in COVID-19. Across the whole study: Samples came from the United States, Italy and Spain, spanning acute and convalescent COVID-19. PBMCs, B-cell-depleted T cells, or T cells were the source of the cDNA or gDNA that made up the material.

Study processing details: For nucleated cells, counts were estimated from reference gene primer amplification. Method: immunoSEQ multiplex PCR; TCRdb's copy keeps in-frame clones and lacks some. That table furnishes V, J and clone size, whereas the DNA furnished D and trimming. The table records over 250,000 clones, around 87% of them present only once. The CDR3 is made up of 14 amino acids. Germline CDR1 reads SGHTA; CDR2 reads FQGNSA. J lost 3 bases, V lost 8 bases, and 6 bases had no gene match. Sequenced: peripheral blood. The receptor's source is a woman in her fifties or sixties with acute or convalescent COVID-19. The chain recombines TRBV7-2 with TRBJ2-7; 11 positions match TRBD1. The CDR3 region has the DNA TGTGCCAGCGGTGGGGGGACAGGGGGCTACGAGCAGTACTTC. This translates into CASGGGTGGYEQYF. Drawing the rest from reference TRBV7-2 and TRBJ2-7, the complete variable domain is GAGVSQSPSNKVTEKGKDVELRCDPISGHTALYWYRQSLGQGLEFLIYFQGNSAPDKSGLPSDRFSAERTGGSVSTLTIQRTQQEDSAVYLCASGGGTGGYEQYFGPGTRLTVT.